This entry lists 8 T cell receptor beta chains sequenced from one sample in a study of response to subunit inactivated influenza vaccine. Using its own MiXCR run on the RT-PCR reads, TCRdb lists one record per CDR3 protein. The table records about 170,000 distinct CDR3 sequences, roughly 12% of them present only once. These data were likewise used in another study, on T cells expressing NK-cell markers. This second report adds: As the method of synthesis, 5'RACE template switching with UMIs yielded TCR beta cDNA.

Source: CD8+ T cells sorted from PBMCs, taken approximately 12 days after vaccination. These TCRs come from a man aged 50-59 years who received an inactivated influenza vaccine.

This chain connects TRBV7-9 to TRBJ2-3; 8 nucleotides line up with TRBD1. Looked up from germline, CDR1 is SEHNR and CDR2 is FQNEAQ (reference sequence). This CDR3 contains 16 residues. V was clipped by 1 base and J by 5 bases; unmatched bases: 8. The CDR3 DNA reads as TGTGCCAGCAGCTTAGAGGGCAGGGGGCTGGAAGATACGCAGTATTTT. Protein sequence: CASSLEGRGLEDTQYF. Full variable domain (missing parts from reference TRBV7-9 and TRBJ2-3): DTGVSQNPRHKITKRGQNVTFRCDPISEHNRLYWYRQTLGQGPEFLTYFQNEAQLEKSRLLSDRFSAERPKGSFSTLEIQRTEQGDSAMYLCASSLEGRGLEDTQYFGPGTRLTVL.

This clonotype appeared a few times. The chain combines TRBV7-9 with TRBJ2-3; 8 bases are shared with TRBD2. The germline V gene has CDR1 SEHNR and CDR2 FQNEAQ (reference sequence). V was clipped by 6 bases and J by 0 bases; unmatched bases: 8. CDR3 length: 16 residues. As DNA, the CDR3 is TGTGCCAGCAGGAACGTGGGCGGGAGGAGCACAGATACGCAGTATTTT. The encoded protein is CASRNVGGRSTDTQYF.

This clonotype was recorded a few times. The rearrangement uses TRBV28 and TRBJ1-5; D is unclear. From germline, CDR1 is MDHEN and CDR2 SYDVKM. This CDR3 has 14 amino acids. Trimming pared 3 bases from V and 5 bases from J, leaving 11 bases between. As DNA, the CDR3 is TGTGCCAGCAGTTTGGGGTTTTTGGATCAGCCCCAGCATTTT. It yields the protein CASSLGFLDQPQHF.

The V call is TRBV4-1, the J call TRBJ2-3; TRBD1 aligns across 8 bases. The CDR3 is made up of 16 amino acids. Germline loops: CDR1 MGHRA, CDR2 YSYEKL. V was pared by 3 bases and J by 10 bases, with 15 bases of the junction left unmatched. The CDR3, as DNA: TGCGCCAGCAGCCATTTGTTTCCGGGACAGGTTCCAGCGCAGTATTTT. Translated, it gives CASSHLFPGQVPAQYF.

V gene TRBV6-2 or TRBV6-3 combines with J gene TRBJ1-6; D is undetermined. Germline V gene data show CDR1 as MNHEY and CDR2 as SVGEGT. The germline V and J ends were trimmed by 6 bases and 9 bases, with 9 bases remaining between them. CDR3 length: 12 residues. The DNA of the CDR3 is TGTGCCAGCAGCGGATCAGGTTCACCCCTCCACTTT. It yields the protein CASSGSGSPLHF.

This clonotype was counted a few times. CDR3 in DNA: TGTGCCATCAGTGAACAGGGCTCCTACGAGCAGTACTTC. Amino acids: CAISEQGSYEQYF. V gene TRBV10-3 combines with J gene TRBJ2-7, with a tentative D call TRBD1 (6 bases). V lost 3 bases and J 0 bases, leaving 6 bases between the germline ends. Per germline, CDR1 ENHRY and CDR2 SYGVKD. The CDR3 is 13 residues long.

This clonotype has a count of ten or more. The genes are TRBV2 and TRBJ2-7; no definite D call. There are 10 residues in the CDR3. CDR1 and CDR2 from the germline V gene are SNHLY and FYNNEI. Trimming left V 1 base short and J 5 bases short, with 0 bases between. The CDR3 spells CASSEDEQYF. For the CDR3, the DNA is TGTGCCAGCAGTGAAGACGAGCAGTACTTC.

This clonotype was detected a few times. The J gene is TRBJ2-7, the V gene TRBV12-3 or TRBV12-4, with 8 bases matching TRBD2. This CDR3 is built from 12 residues. Unmatched junction bases numbered 4, after V lost 6 bases and J lost 6 bases. The CDR3, as DNA: TGTGCCAGCAGCTTGACTAGCGTCGAGCAGTACTTC. This translates into CASSLTSVEQYF.